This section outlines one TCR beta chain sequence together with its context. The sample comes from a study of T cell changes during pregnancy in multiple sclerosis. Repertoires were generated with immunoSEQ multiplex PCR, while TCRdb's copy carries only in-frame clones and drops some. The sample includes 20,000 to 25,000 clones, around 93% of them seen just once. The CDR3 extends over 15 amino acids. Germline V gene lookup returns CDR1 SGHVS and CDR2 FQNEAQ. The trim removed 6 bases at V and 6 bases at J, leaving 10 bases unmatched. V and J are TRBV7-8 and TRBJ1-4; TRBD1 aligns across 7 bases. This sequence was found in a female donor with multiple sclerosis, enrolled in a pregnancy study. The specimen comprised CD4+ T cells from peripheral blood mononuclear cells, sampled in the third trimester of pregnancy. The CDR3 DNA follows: TGTGCCAGCAGTTCGTATCCAGGGGGTTATGAAAAACTGTTTTTT. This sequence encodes CASSSYPGGYEKLFF.